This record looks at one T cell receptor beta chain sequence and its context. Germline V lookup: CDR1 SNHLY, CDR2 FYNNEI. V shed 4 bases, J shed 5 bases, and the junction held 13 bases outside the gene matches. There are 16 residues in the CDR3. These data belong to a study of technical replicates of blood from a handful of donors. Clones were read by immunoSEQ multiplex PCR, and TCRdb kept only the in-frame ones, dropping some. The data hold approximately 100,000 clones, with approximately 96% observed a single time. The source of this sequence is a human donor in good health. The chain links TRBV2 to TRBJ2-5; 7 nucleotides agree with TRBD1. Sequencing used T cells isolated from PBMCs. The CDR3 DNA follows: TGTGCCAGCAGTGTCTCGACCCTAAGGGGGCAGGAGACCCAGTACTTC. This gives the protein CASSVSTLRGQETQYF.